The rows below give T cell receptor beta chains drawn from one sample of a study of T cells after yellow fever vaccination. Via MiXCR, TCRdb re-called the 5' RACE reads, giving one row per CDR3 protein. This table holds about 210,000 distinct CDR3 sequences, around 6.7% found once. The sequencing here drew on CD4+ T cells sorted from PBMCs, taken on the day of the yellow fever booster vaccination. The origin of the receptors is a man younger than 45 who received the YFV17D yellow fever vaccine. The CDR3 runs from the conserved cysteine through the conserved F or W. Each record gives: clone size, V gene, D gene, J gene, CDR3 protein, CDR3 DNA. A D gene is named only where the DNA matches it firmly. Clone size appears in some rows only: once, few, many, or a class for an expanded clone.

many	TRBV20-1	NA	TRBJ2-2	CSAYARTGELFF	TGCAGTGCATACGCGAGGACCGGGGAGCTGTTTTTT
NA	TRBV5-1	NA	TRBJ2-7	CASTSGTRDYEQYF	TGCGCCAGCACGTCCGGGACACGGGACTACGAGCAGTACTTC
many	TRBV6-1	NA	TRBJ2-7	CASSDRDRILEQYF	TGTGCCAGCAGTGACAGAGACAGGATTCTGGAGCAGTACTTC
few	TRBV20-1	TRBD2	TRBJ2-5	CSATQTSGAQETQYF	TGCAGTGCTACCCAGACTAGCGGAGCTCAAGAGACCCAGTACTTC
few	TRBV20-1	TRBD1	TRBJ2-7	CSATGGAHTPYEQYF	TGCAGTGCTACAGGGGGCGCCCATACCCCATACGAGCAGTACTTC
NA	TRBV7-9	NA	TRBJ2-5	CASSLPTGQKETQYF	TGTGCCAGCAGCCTACCGACCGGACAGAAAGAGACCCAGTACTTC
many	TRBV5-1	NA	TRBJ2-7	CASSLPPSYEQYF	TGCGCCAGCAGCTTGCCACCCTCCTACGAGCAGTACTTC
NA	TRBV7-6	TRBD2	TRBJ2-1	CASSLGTSGMGEQFF	TGTGCCAGCAGCCTAGGGACTAGCGGGATGGGTGAGCAGTTCTTC
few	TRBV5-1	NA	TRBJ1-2	CASSTGRTANYGYTF	TGCGCCAGCAGCACGGGGAGAACAGCCAACTATGGCTACACCTTC
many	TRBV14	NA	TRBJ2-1	CASSPQGSSYNEQFF	TGTGCCAGCAGCCCGCAAGGGAGCTCCTACAATGAGCAGTTCTTC
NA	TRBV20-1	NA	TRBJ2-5	CSAAPRAFAGETQYF	TGCAGTGCCGCCCCCCGAGCCTTCGCAGGGGAGACCCAGTACTTC
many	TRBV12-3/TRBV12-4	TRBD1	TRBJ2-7	CASKTGTGSYEQYF	TGTGCCAGCAAAACCGGGACAGGGTCCTACGAGCAGTACTTC
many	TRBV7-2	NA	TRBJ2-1	CASSIHLSGNEQFF	TGTGCCAGCAGCATCCACTTGAGCGGCAATGAGCAGTTCTTC
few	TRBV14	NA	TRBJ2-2	CASSQAPSVNWAGELFF	TGTGCCAGCAGCCAAGCGCCTAGCGTCAATTGGGCCGGGGAGCTGTTTTTT
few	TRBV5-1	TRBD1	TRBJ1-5	CASSLVLGDRGQPQHF	TGCGCCAGCAGCTTGGTATTAGGGGACAGGGGACAGCCCCAGCATTTT
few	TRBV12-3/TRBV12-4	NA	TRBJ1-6	CASTPGAYNSPLHF	TGTGCCAGCACCCCAGGCGCCTATAATTCACCCCTCCACTTT
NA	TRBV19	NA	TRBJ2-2	CASSAGAGELFF	TGTGCCAGTAGTGCCGGAGCCGGGGAGCTGTTTTTT
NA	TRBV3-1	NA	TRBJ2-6	CASSQDRTGANVLTF	TGTGCCAGCAGCCAAGATCGGACTGGGGCCAACGTCCTGACTTTC
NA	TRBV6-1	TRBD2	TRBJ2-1	CASGPQEAGGPYNEQFF	TGTGCCAGCGGTCCGCAAGAGGCGGGAGGGCCCTACAATGAGCAGTTCTTC
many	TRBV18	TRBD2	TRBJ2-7	CASSLSWTSGLQTYEQYF	TGTGCCAGCTCACTCTCCTGGACTAGCGGGCTACAGACCTACGAGCAGTACTTC
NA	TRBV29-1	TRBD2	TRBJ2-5	CSLAGGPTFGTQYF	TGCAGCTTAGCGGGAGGGCCAACTTTTGGGACCCAGTACTTC
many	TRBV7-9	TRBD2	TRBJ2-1	CASSRGLAEVGQFF	TGTGCCAGCAGCCGGGGACTAGCGGAAGTAGGGCAGTTCTTC
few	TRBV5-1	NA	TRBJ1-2	CASSRTVRDYGYTF	TGCGCCAGCAGCAGGACAGTGCGAGACTATGGCTACACCTTC
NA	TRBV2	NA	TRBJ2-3	CTSRDVSGTDTQYF	TGTACCAGCAGAGATGTTAGCGGCACAGATACGCAGTATTTT
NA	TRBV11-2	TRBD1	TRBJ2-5	CASRRGQGQETQYF	TGTGCCAGCAGGCGGGGACAGGGTCAGGAGACCCAGTACTTC
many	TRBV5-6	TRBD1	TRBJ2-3	CASSLVGDRITDTQYF	TGTGCCAGCAGCTTGGTCGGGGACAGGATCACAGATACGCAGTATTTT
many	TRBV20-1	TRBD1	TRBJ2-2	CSASDGTVNTGELFF	TGCAGTGCCAGCGACGGGACAGTGAACACCGGGGAGCTGTTTTTT
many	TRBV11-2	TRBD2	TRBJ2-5	CASSLELTSGTRETQYF	TGTGCCAGCAGCTTAGAACTGACTAGCGGTACCCGAGAGACCCAGTACTTC
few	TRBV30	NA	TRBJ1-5	CAWSMVRGRQPQHF	TGTGCCTGGAGTATGGTCAGGGGAAGACAGCCCCAGCATTTT
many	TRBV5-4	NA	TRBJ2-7	CASSLPRAEQYF	TGTGCCAGCAGCTTGCCCAGGGCCGAGCAGTACTTC
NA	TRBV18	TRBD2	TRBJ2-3	CASSLRTSGSTDTQYF	TGTGCCAGCTCACTCCGGACTAGCGGGAGCACAGATACGCAGTATTTT
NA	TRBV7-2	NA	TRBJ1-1	CASRLTLMNTEAFF	TGTGCCAGCAGATTGACCCTCATGAACACTGAAGCTTTCTTT
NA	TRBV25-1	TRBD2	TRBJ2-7	CASRAGGSYEQYF	TGTGCCAGCAGGGCGGGAGGGTCCTACGAGCAGTACTTC
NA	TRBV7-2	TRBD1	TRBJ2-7	CASSSLGTGVNEQYF	TGTGCCAGCAGCTCCCTAGGGACAGGGGTTAACGAGCAGTACTTC
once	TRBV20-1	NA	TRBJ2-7	CSARFHRSYEQYF	TGCAGTGCTAGATTCCACCGTTCTTACGAGCAGTACTTC
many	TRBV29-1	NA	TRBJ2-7	CSGGSSYEQYF	TGCAGCGGGGGAAGCTCCTACGAGCAGTACTTC
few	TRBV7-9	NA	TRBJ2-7	CASGATVANEQYF	TGTGCCAGCGGCGCGACCGTTGCTAACGAGCAGTACTTC
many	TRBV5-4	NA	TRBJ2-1	CASTLPGPSYNEQFF	TGTGCCAGCACTCTCCCGGGACCCTCCTACAATGAGCAGTTCTTC
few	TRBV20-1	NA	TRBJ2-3	CSAGRNSLRYF	TGCAGTGCTGGACGTAACTCATTACGGTATTTT
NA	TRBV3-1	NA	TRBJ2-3	CASSQGQTRRDF	TGTGCCAGCAGCCAGGGACAGACTAGAAGGGACTTT